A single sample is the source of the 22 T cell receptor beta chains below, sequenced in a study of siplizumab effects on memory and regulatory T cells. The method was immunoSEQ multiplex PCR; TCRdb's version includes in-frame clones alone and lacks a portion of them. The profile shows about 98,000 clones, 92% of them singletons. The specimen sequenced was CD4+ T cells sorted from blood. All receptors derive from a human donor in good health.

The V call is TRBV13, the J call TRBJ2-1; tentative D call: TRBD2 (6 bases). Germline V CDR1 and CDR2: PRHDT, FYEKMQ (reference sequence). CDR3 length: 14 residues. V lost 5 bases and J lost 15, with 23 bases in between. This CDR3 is CASSGVGGTRNPFF. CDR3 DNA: TGTGCCAGCAGCGGGGTGGGGGGAACGAGAAATCCGTTCTTC. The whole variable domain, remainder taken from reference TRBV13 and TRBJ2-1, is AAGVIQSPRHLIKEKRETATLKCYPIPRHDTVYWYQQGPGQDPQFLISFYEKMQSDKGSIPDRFSAQQFSDYHSELNMSSLELGDSALYFCASSGVGGTRNPFFGPGTRLTVL.

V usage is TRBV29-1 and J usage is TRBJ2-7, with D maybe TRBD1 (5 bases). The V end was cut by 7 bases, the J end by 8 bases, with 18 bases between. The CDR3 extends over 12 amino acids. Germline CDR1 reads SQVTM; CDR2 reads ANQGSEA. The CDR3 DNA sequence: TGCAGCGCCGCTTATATAGGGGCCAAGCAGTACTTC. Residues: CSAAYIGAKQYF.

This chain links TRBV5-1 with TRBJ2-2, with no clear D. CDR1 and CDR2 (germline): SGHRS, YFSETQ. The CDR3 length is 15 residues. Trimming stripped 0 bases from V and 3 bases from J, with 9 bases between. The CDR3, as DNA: TGCGCCAGCAGCTTGGATTCAGAATACACCGGGGAGCTGTTTTTT. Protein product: CASSLDSEYTGELFF.

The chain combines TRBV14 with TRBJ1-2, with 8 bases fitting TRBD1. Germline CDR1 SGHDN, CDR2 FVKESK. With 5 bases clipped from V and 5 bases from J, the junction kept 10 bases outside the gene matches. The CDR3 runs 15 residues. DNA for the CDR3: TGTGCCAGCAGCGCCCGACAGGGGCAGGGATATGGCTACACCTTC. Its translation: CASSARQGQGYGYTF.

The DNA of the CDR3 is TGTGCCAGCAGTTTTCTCGGGACAGGGGACGGGAGCAATCAGCCCCAGCATTTT. The encoded protein is CASSFLGTGDGSNQPQHF. The rearrangement uses TRBV28 and TRBJ1-5, with TRBD1 identical over 10 bases. The CDR3 length is 18 residues. J gave up 1 base and V 3 bases, and 9 bases lay outside the gene matches. CDR1 is MDHEN and CDR2 is SYDVKM in the germline V gene.

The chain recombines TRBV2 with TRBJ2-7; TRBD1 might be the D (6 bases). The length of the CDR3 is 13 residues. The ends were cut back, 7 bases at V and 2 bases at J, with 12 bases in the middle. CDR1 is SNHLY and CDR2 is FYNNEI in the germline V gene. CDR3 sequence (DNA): TGTGCCAGCAACAGGGACGGTGCCTACGAGCAGTACTTC. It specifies CASNRDGAYEQYF.

CDR3 protein: CASSLDGGVGDTQYF. For the CDR3, the DNA is TGCGCCAGCAGCTTGGACGGGGGAGTGGGCGATACGCAGTATTTT. The chain uses TRBV5-1 and TRBJ2-3; the D gene is possibly TRBD2 (6 bases). The CDR3 covers 15 residues. Germline assignment: CDR1 SGHRS and CDR2 YFSETQ. The V end was cut by 0 bases, the J end by 6 bases, with 14 bases between.

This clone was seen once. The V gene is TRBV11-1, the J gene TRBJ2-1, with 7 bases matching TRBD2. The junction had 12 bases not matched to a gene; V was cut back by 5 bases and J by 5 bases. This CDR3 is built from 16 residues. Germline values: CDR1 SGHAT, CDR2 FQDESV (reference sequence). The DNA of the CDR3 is TGTGCCAGCAGCCCCAGAACGGGACTAACCGACAATGAGCAGTTCTTC. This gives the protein CASSPRTGLTDNEQFF. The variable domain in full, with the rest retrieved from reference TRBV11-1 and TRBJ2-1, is EAEVAQSPRYKITEKSQAVAFWCDPISGHATLYWYRQILGQGPELLVQFQDESVVDDSQLPKDRFSAERLKGVDSTLKIQPAELGDSAMYLCASSPRTGLTDNEQFFGPGTRLTVL.

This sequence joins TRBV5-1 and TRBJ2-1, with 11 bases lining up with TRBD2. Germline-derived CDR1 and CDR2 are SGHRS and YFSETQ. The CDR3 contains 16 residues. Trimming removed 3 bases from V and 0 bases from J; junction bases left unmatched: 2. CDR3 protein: CASSSLAGASYNEQFF. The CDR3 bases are TGCGCCAGCAGCTCACTAGCGGGAGCCTCCTACAATGAGCAGTTCTTC.

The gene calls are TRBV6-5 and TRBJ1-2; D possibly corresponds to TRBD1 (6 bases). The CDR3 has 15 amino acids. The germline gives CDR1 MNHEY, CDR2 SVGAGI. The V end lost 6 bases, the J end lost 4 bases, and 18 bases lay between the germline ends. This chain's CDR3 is CASSHRDTSTYGYTF. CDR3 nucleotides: TGTGCCAGCAGCCACCGGGACACATCAACCTATGGCTACACCTTC.

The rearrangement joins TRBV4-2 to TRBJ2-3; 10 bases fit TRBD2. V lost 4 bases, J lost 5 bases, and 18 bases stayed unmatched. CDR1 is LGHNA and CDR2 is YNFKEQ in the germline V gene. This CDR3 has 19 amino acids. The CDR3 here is CASSPASAGGPLDVDTQYF. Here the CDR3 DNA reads TGTGCCAGCAGCCCCGCCTCAGCGGGAGGGCCCTTGGATGTAGATACGCAGTATTTT.

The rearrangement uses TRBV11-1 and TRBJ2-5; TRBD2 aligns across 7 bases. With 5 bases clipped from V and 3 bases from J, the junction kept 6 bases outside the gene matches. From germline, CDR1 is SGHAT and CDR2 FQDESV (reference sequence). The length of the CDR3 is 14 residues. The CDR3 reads CASSHGGGKETQYF. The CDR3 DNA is TGTGCCAGCAGCCACGGGGGAGGGAAAGAGACCCAGTACTTC.

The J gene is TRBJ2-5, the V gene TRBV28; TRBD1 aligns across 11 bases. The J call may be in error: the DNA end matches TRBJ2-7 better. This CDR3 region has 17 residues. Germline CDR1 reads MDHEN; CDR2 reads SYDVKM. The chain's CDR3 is CASSSSIRDRGIHEQYF. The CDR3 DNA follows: TGTGCCAGCAGTTCGTCAATCCGGGACAGGGGGATCCACGAGCAGTACTTC.

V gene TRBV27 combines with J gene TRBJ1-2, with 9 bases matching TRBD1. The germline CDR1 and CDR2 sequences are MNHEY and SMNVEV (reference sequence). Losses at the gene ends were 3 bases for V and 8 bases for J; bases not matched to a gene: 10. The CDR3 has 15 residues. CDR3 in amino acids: CASSFQPGQGGGYTF. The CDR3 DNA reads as TGTGCCAGCAGTTTCCAACCGGGACAGGGTGGCGGCTACACCTTC.

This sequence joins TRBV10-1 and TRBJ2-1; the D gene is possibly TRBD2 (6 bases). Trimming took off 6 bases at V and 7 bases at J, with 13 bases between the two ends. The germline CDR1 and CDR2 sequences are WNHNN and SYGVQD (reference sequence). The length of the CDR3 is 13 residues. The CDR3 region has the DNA TGCGCCAGCAGCGCGGGACTCCGTAATGAGCAGTTCTTC. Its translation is CASSAGLRNEQFF.

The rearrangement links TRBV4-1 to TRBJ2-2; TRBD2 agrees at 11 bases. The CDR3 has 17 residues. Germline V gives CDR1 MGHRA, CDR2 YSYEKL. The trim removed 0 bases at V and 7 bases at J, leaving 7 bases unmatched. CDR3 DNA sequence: TGCGCCAGCAGCCAAGAGGTTCTAGCGGGAGGTTTCGGGGAGCTGTTTTTT. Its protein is CASSQEVLAGGFGELFF.

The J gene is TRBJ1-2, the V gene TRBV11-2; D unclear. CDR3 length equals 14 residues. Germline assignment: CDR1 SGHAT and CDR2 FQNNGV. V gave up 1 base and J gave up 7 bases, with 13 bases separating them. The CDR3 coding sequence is TGTGCCAGCAGCTTAGTACGTGGGCAAGGTGGCTACACCTTC. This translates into CASSLVRGQGGYTF.

The CDR3 DNA follows: TGTGCCAGTGGGTACAATGAGCAGTTCTTC. This translates into CASGYNEQFF. The J gene is TRBJ2-1, the V gene TRBV19; D is unresolved. Germline CDR1 and CDR2: LNHDA and SQIVND (reference sequence). V lost 8 bases and J lost 4, with 3 bases in between. The CDR3 has 10 residues.

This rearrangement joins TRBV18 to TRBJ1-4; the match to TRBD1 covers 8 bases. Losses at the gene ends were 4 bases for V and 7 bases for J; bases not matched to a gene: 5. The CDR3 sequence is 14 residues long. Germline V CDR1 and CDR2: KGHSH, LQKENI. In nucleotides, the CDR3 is TGTGCCAGCTCACACGGACAGGGCGGTGAAAAACTGTTTTTT. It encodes CASSHGQGGEKLFF.

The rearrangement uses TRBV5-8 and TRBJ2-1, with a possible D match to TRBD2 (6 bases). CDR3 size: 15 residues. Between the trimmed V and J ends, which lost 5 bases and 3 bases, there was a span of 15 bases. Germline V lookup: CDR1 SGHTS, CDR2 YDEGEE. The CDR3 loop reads CASSPPSDHYNEQFF. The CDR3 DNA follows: TGTGCCAGCAGTCCGCCTAGCGACCACTACAATGAGCAGTTCTTC.

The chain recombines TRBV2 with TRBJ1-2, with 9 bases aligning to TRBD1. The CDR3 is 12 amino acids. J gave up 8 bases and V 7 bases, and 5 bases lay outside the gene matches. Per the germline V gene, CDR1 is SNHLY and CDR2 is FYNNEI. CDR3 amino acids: CASTTGGSGYTF. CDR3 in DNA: TGTGCCAGCACTACAGGGGGCTCGGGCTACACCTTC. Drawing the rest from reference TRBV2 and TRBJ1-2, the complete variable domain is EPEVTQTPSHQVTQMGQEVILRCVPISNHLYFYWYRQILGQKVEFLVSFYNNEISEKSEIFDDQFSVERPDGSNFTLKIRSTKLEDSAMYFCASTTGGSGYTFGSGTRLTVV.

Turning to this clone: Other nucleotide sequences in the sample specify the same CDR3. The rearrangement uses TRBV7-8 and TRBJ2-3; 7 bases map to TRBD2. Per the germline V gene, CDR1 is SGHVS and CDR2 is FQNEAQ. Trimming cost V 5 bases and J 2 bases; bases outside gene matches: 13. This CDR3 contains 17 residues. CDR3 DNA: TGTGCCAGCAGCCCGCACCGGACTAGTTCTTCCACAGATACGCAGTATTTT. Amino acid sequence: CASSPHRTSSSTDTQYF.